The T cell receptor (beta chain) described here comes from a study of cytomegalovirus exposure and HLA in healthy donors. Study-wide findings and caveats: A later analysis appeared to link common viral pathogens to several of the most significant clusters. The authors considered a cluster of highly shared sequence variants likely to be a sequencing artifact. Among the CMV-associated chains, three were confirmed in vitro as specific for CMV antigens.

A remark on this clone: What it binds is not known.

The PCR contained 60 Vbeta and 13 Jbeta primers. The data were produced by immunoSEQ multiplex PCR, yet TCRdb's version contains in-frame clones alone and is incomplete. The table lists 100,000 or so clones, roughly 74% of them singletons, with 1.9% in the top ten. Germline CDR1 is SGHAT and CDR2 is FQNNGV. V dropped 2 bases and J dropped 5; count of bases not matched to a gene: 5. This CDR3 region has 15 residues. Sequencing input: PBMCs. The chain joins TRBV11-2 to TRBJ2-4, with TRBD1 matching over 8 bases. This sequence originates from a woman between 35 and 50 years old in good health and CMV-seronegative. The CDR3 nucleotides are TGTGCCAGCAGCTTATGGATGGGACAGGAAAACATTCAGTACTTC. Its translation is CASSLWMGQENIQYF.